One sample yielded the 28 T cell receptor beta chains listed below, sequenced in a study of T cell repertoires in cytomegalovirus infection. One entry per CDR3 protein results from TCRdb running MiXCR on the reads. The table lists fewer than 300,000 distinct CDR3 sequences, roughly a quarter of them singletons. Material for sequencing was PBMCs. Receptors were obtained from a human donor in good health (CMV status not recorded). Some clones in this sample may be carry-over from other donors' samples.

In this sample, this clonotype turned up a few times. V usage is TRBV11-2 and J usage is TRBJ2-1, with a weak D call TRBD2 (6 bases). Germline assignment: CDR1 SGHAT and CDR2 FQNNGV. V shed 5 bases and J shed 0 bases, with 23 bases lying between them. This CDR3 has 19 residues. The CDR3 DNA reads as TGTGCCAGCAGCCCTTGGGGGGTCCGAGTAGGCCGCTCCTACAATGAGCAGTTCTTC. Its translation is CASSPWGVRVGRSYNEQFF. The full variable domain, with the rest looked up from reference TRBV11-2 and TRBJ2-1, is EAGVAQSPRYKIIEKRQSVAFWCNPISGHATLYWYQQILGQGPKLLIQFQNNGVVDDSQLPKDRFSAERLKGVDSTLKIQPAKLEDSAVYLCASSPWGVRVGRSYNEQFFGPGTRLTVL.

This clonotype appeared a few times. The V gene is TRBV5-1, the J gene TRBJ1-2; D is unresolved. V lost 0 bases to trimming and J lost 4 bases, with 10 bases between them. This CDR3 has 14 residues. CDR1 and CDR2 from the germline V gene are SGHRS and YFSETQ. CDR3 in amino acids: CASSLEGTTYGYTF. In DNA form, the CDR3 reads TGCGCCAGCAGCTTGGAGGGAACTACCTATGGCTACACCTTC.

The J gene is TRBJ2-2, the V gene TRBV6-2 or TRBV6-3; TRBD2 agrees at 8 bases. V dropped 8 bases and J dropped 4; count of bases not matched to a gene: 3. The germline CDR1 and CDR2 sequences are MNHEY and SVGEGT. This CDR3 has 13 amino acids. The chain's CDR3 is CASREGFTGELFF. The CDR3 DNA reads TGTGCCAGCCGGGAGGGATTCACCGGGGAGCTGTTTTTT.

This clonotype was observed a handful of times. This chain links TRBV29-1 with TRBJ1-1; no definite D call. In germline, CDR1 is SQVTM, CDR2 ANQGSEA. V gave up 5 bases and J gave up 1 base, with 5 bases separating them. The CDR3 covers 11 residues. The CDR3 nucleotides are TGCAGCGTTCGGGAGAACACTGAAGCTTTCTTT. Translating gives CSVRENTEAFF.

The V call is TRBV12-3 or TRBV12-4, the J call TRBJ2-5, with 9 nucleotides matching TRBD1. This CDR3 spans 15 amino acids. V dropped 5 bases and J dropped 2; count of bases not matched to a gene: 6. The CDR3 region is CASSPPDRGQETQYF. Written as DNA, the CDR3 is TGTGCCAGCAGTCCCCCGGACAGGGGACAAGAGACCCAGTACTTC.

This clonotype was seen only a few times. The chain links TRBV10-3 to TRBJ2-5; D perhaps matches TRBD1 (6 bases). Germline CDR1 reads ENHRY; CDR2 reads SYGVKD. The CDR3 is 14 amino acids. V lost 0 bases and J lost 5, with 10 bases in between. The CDR3 protein is CAISESTGTETQYF. The CDR3 DNA is TGTGCCATCAGTGAGTCCACAGGGACGGAGACCCAGTACTTC.

This clonotype occurred many times. V is TRBV7-2 and J is TRBJ1-5, with D uncertain. Germline lookup yields CDR1 SGHTA and CDR2 FQGNSA. V lost 5 bases and J 0 bases, leaving 11 bases between the germline ends. This CDR3 region has 15 residues. CDR3 sequence: CASSPRRDSNQPQHF. The DNA of the CDR3 is TGTGCCAGCAGCCCCCGTCGGGATAGCAATCAGCCCCAGCATTTT.

J is TRBJ2-3 and V is TRBV12-5; D is ambiguous. V was shortened by 2 bases and J by 6 bases, with 9 bases between the two germline ends. Germline V gene sequence: CDR1 LGHNT, CDR2 FRNRAP. The CDR3 spans 13 residues. CDR3 in amino acids: CASGLSPVDTQYF. DNA of the CDR3: TGTGCTAGTGGTTTGTCCCCGGTGGATACGCAGTATTTT.

The sample holds a few counts of this clonotype. This sequence joins TRBV5-4 and TRBJ2-7; 9 bases align to TRBD2. Losses at the gene ends were 0 bases for V and 2 bases for J; bases not matched to a gene: 6. This CDR3 has 16 amino acids. From germline, CDR1 is SGHNT and CDR2 YYREEE (reference sequence). The CDR3 region is CASSLEVGGGAYEQYF. The CDR3 bases are TGTGCCAGCAGCTTGGAGGTGGGCGGGGGGGCCTACGAGCAGTACTTC.

This clonotype has at least ten counts. The chain combines TRBV25-1 with TRBJ2-3; 9 bases line up with TRBD2. V lost 8 bases, J lost 6 bases, and 9 bases stayed unmatched. CDR1 and CDR2 from the germline V gene are MGHDK and SYGVNS. The CDR3 length is 14 residues. This chain's CDR3 is CASGLATFTDTQYF. CDR3 sequence (DNA): TGTGCCAGCGGACTAGCGACCTTCACGGATACGCAGTATTTT. The complete variable domain, with remaining parts taken from reference TRBV25-1 and TRBJ2-3, reads EADIYQTPRYLVIGTGKKITLECSQTMGHDKMYWYQQDPGMELHLIHYSYGVNSTEKGDLSSESTVSRIRTEHFPLTLESARPSHTSQYLCASGLATFTDTQYFGPGTRLTVL.

The chain combines TRBV6-2 or TRBV6-3 with TRBJ2-4; no firm D call. The germline CDR1 and CDR2 sequences are MNHEY and SVGEGT. This CDR3 is 16 amino acids long. The V end lost 4 bases, the J end lost 0 bases, and 13 bases lay between the germline ends. CDR3 amino acids: CASSFQRDLAKNIQYF. CDR3 coding DNA: TGTGCCAGCAGTTTCCAGCGTGATCTAGCCAAAAACATTCAGTACTTC.

This sequence joins TRBV5-4 and TRBJ1-3; D gene unclear. The CDR3 has 15 amino acids. Per the germline V gene, CDR1 is SGHNT and CDR2 is YYREEE (reference sequence). Trimming removed 4 bases at V and 4 bases at J, with 15 bases between. CDR3 amino acids: CASSDGKDPGNTIYF. The CDR3, as DNA: TGTGCCAGCAGCGACGGGAAGGATCCGGGAAACACCATATATTTT.

The rearrangement joins TRBV29-1 to TRBJ1-1; D gene ambiguous. Germline assignment: CDR1 SQVTM and CDR2 ANQGSEA. The V end lost 7 bases, the J end lost 6 bases, and 12 bases lay between the germline ends. The CDR3 runs 11 residues. CDR3 region: CSATWLAEAFF. The CDR3 DNA sequence: TGCAGCGCTACCTGGCTCGCTGAAGCTTTCTTT.

V is TRBV5-5 and J is TRBJ2-2; TRBD1 matches at 7 bases. V shed 3 bases, J shed 1 base, and the junction held 3 bases outside the gene matches. The CDR3 runs 15 residues. Germline values: CDR1 SGHKS, CDR2 YYEKEE (reference sequence). CDR3 loop: CASSYRQGNTGELFF. The DNA for the CDR3 is TGTGCCAGCAGCTACAGACAGGGGAACACCGGGGAGCTGTTTTTT.

This clonotype was seen at least ten times. This rearrangement joins TRBV7-2 to TRBJ1-2, with D perhaps TRBD1 (6 bases). Germline-derived CDR1 and CDR2 are SGHTA and FQGNSA. V was cut by 5 bases and J by 4 bases, with 17 bases left in between. The CDR3 sequence is 15 residues long. The CDR3 reads CASSLAGGGFYGYTF. The CDR3 DNA reads TGTGCCAGCAGCCTTGCCGGAGGGGGGTTCTATGGCTACACCTTC. The full variable domain, in which reference TRBV7-2 and TRBJ1-2 provide the parts outside the CDR3, is GAGVSQSPSNKVTEKGKDVELRCDPISGHTALYWYRQSLGQGLEFLIYFQGNSAPDKSGLPSDRFSAERTGGSVSTLTIQRTQQEDSAVYLCASSLAGGGFYGYTFGSGTRLTVV.

The chain couples TRBV30 to TRBJ2-2; no reliable D call. V was cut by 5 bases and J by 5 bases, with 9 bases left in between. The CDR3 is 12 residues long. The germline V gene has CDR1 GTSNPN and CDR2 SVGIG (reference sequence). The CDR3 nucleotides are TGTGCCTGGGGGCTGGGTACCGGGGAGCTGTTTTTT. Translated: CAWGLGTGELFF. The entire variable domain, with the rest obtained from reference TRBV30 and TRBJ2-2, is as follows: SQTIHQWPATLVQPVGSPLSLECTVEGTSNPNLYWYRQAAGRGLQLLFYSVGIGQISSEVPQNLSASRPQDRQFILSSKKLLLSDSGFYLCAWGLGTGELFFGEGSRLTVL.

There are a few counts of this clonotype. The chain has TRBV6-2 or TRBV6-3 and TRBJ2-7; unclear D gene. The CDR3 loop spans 13 amino acids. The germline V and J ends were trimmed by 6 bases and 3 bases, with 12 bases remaining between them. Germline loops: CDR1 MNHEY, CDR2 SVGEGT. The CDR3 region is CASSWDPNYEQYF. In DNA, the CDR3 is TGTGCCAGCAGCTGGGATCCCAACTACGAGCAGTACTTC.

V usage is TRBV20-1 and J usage is TRBJ1-2; D may be TRBD1 (5 bases). CDR3 length: 14 amino acids. Germline V gives CDR1 DFQATT, CDR2 SNEGSKA (reference sequence). With 4 bases removed from V and 6 bases from J, the gap between germline ends came to 18 bases. The CDR3 protein is CSANLAGKRDGYTF. The DNA of the CDR3 is TGCAGTGCTAACCTCGCAGGGAAAAGGGATGGCTACACCTTC.

Many counts were recorded for this clonotype. The chain combines TRBV28 with TRBJ1-1, with D hard to call. The CDR3 sequence is 15 residues long. The V gene's germline CDR1 is MDHEN and CDR2 SYDVKM. V lost 6 bases to trimming and J lost 5 bases, with 19 bases between them. The CDR3 reads CASSLSGQGGTEAFF. CDR3 DNA sequence: TGTGCCAGCAGCTTGAGTGGCCAAGGCGGGACTGAAGCTTTCTTT.

This clonotype was observed at least ten times. The CDR3 DNA reads as TGTGCCAGCAGCTTAGCTCCGGGACAGGGGGGGAAGATCTATGGCTACACCTTC. The encoded protein is CASSLAPGQGGKIYGYTF. The V gene is TRBV7-2, the J gene TRBJ1-2, with 11 bases lining up with TRBD1. Germline CDR1 and CDR2: SGHTA and FQGNSA. The CDR3 runs to 18 residues. J gave up 4 bases and V 0 bases, and 10 bases lay outside the gene matches. The variable domain in full, with the rest retrieved from reference TRBV7-2 and TRBJ1-2, is GAGVSQSPSNKVTEKGKDVELRCDPISGHTALYWYRQSLGQGLEFLIYFQGNSAPDKSGLPSDRFSAERTGGSVSTLTIQRTQQEDSAVYLCASSLAPGQGGKIYGYTFGSGTRLTVV.

This sequence joins TRBV7-2 and TRBJ2-1; 8 bases line up with TRBD1. The CDR3 length is 15 residues. Germline V gene lookup returns CDR1 SGHTA and CDR2 FQGNSA. Losses at the gene ends were 2 bases for V and 9 bases for J; bases not matched to a gene: 9. Written as DNA, the CDR3 is TGTGCCAGCAGCTTATCCCAGGGGGCGCGAGGTGAGCAGTTCTTC. It specifies CASSLSQGARGEQFF. Combining the CDR3 with reference TRBV7-2 and TRBJ2-1 gives the whole variable domain GAGVSQSPSNKVTEKGKDVELRCDPISGHTALYWYRQSLGQGLEFLIYFQGNSAPDKSGLPSDRFSAERTGGSVSTLTIQRTQQEDSAVYLCASSLSQGARGEQFFGPGTRLTVL.

This clonotype was counted only a few times. The rearrangement joins TRBV7-2 to TRBJ1-4; D is unresolved. V gave up 4 bases and J gave up 8 bases, with 17 bases separating them. This CDR3 has 15 amino acids. CDR1 SGHTA and CDR2 FQGNSA come from the germline V gene. The DNA for the CDR3 is TGTGCCAGCAGCTCTAGCCTCGGAGCGTGGGAAAAACTGTTTTTT. Encoded protein: CASSSSLGAWEKLFF.

The chain joins TRBV12-3 or TRBV12-4 to TRBJ2-7; D may match TRBD1 or TRBD2 (6 bases each). The CDR3 has 15 amino acids. Between the trimmed V and J ends, which lost 3 bases and 7 bases, there was a span of 19 bases. CDR3 nucleotides: TGTGCCAGCAGTTTTGGAGGGGCAGGGGATCGGGAGCAGTACTTC. This sequence encodes CASSFGGAGDREQYF.

This clonotype was counted between two and nine times. V gene TRBV10-3 combines with J gene TRBJ2-2; D remains ambiguous. V was cut by 5 bases and J by 0 bases, with 7 bases left in between. The CDR3 is made up of 14 amino acids. The germline CDR1 and CDR2 sequences are ENHRY and SYGVKD. The CDR3 protein is CAISTRTNTGELFF. Written as DNA, the CDR3 is TGTGCCATCAGTACACGAACGAACACCGGGGAGCTGTTTTTT.

This clonotype was detected ten times or more. The rearrangement joins TRBV12-3 or TRBV12-4 to TRBJ1-3, with D perhaps matching TRBD1 (6 bases). The CDR3 contains 16 residues. The ends were cut back, 4 bases at V and 0 bases at J, with 13 bases in the middle. The CDR3 DNA reads as TGTGCCAGCAGTTCCACAGGGCACTACTCTGGAAACACCATATATTTT. This translates into CASSSTGHYSGNTIYF.

The chain recombines TRBV7-9 with TRBJ2-5, with D hard to call. The CDR3 is 14 amino acids. Trimming shortened V by 2 bases and J by 0 bases, and 7 bases separated the two germline ends. The germline gives CDR1 SEHNR, CDR2 FQNEAQ (reference sequence). CDR3 bases: TGTGCCAGCAGCTTATCAATGTACCAAGAGACCCAGTACTTC. Its protein is CASSLSMYQETQYF.

This clonotype was counted at least ten times. This rearrangement joins TRBV12-3 or TRBV12-4 to TRBJ2-5, with D unresolved. The V gene lost 6 bases and the J gene lost 7 bases, with 9 bases spanning the gap. The CDR3 runs to 11 residues. This CDR3 reads CASSIVGTQYF. CDR3 nucleotide sequence: TGTGCCAGCAGCATCGTGGGGACCCAGTACTTC.

The chain has TRBV24-1 and TRBJ2-2; possibly TRBD2 for D (6 bases). CDR1 and CDR2 (germline): KGHDR, SFDVKD. Trimming cost V 4 bases and J 3 bases, with 8 bases left between them. The CDR3 totals 14 residues. The CDR3 loop reads CATSDGGYTGELFF. As DNA, the CDR3 is TGTGCCACCAGTGACGGAGGGTACACCGGGGAGCTGTTTTTT.